This section outlines one T cell receptor beta chain sequence together with its context. This clonotype was recorded at least ten times. It lacks a known antigen. Because the CDR3's place on the DNA is in doubt, the DNA is left out and the CDR3 is given as listed by TCRdb. Sample time point, as interpreted from the label and publication: after trial treatment. The label giving this sample's treatment or condition can be read as: LDRT plus nivolumab, ipilimumab, low-dose cyclophosphamide and aspirin (RACIN trial). The donors took part in RACIN, a single-arm, phase I, dose-escalation trial that combined nivolumab, ipilimumab, aspirin, low-dose cyclophosphamide and low-dose radiotherapy. Patients were eligible if they had advanced solid tumors that were TIL-negative. The run used an Illumina HiSeq 2500. To make first-strand cDNA, Superscript III was used along with a set of TRAV- and TRBV-specific primers so that both the TCRalpha and TCRbeta chains were covered. TCRs were amplified for 20 PCR cycles with Phusion, using a constant-region primer paired with the adapter attached to the V primers. Isolated mRNA was amplified with the MessageAmp II aRNA Amplification Kit, using a roughly 15-hour in vitro transcription at 37°C. mRNA for TCR sequencing was isolated with the Dynabeads mRNA DIRECT Purification Kit. Indexed Illumina adapters were added in a second approximately 26-cycle Phusion PCR, and the resulting products were purified with AMPure XP beads. On the study's bioinformatics: Custom Perl scripts were used to pool TCR sequences that encoded the same protein, to remove out-of-frame sequences, and to calculate the abundance of each clonotype. Any TCR sequence supported by only a single read was excluded from analysis. Among the metrics used to describe the repertoires were Shannon entropy, Gini index, clonality, richness, and the frequency of TCRs shared between repertoires. The public reads were reprocessed in TCRdb via fastp at Q25 and MiXCR, keeping in-frame beta chains. Each entry is one CDR3 protein sequence, shown with its most common DNA and genes. The authors' filters were not applied to this entry. The table for this sample lists 31,000 or so distinct CDR3 sequences; about 53% of them were counted only once. The top ten constitute roughly 5% of the sample.

The data were obtained in a study of low-dose radiotherapy and immunotherapy resistance in tumors (dated 2022 in TCRdb). Describing the broader study: In Cohort 1, each fraction delivered 0.5 Gy every 2 weeks, and the prescribed total PTV dose was 6.5 Gy. In Cohort 2, 1 Gy per fraction was delivered every two weeks, for a total of 13 Gy over 26 weeks. Nivolumab and ipilimumab were both given intravenously, with nivolumab at a 240 mg flat dose every two weeks and ipilimumab at 1 mg/kg every six weeks. Intravenous cyclophosphamide at 200 mg/m2 was administered every two weeks, one day ahead of each radiation and immunotherapy administration. Aspirin 300 mg was taken orally once daily by patients for four cycles, starting on cycle 1 day 1. The trial did not randomize participants into treatment groups. Eight patients were included in the translational analysis, namely three from the first dose cohort plus the first five from the second dose cohort.

As encoded in the germline V gene, CDR1 is MNHNS while CDR2 is SASEGT. The CDR3 runs 15 residues from the cysteine to the phenylalanine. The receptor comes from a male donor with gallbladder cancer. Here the chain combines TRBV6-1 and TRBJ1-1; the table assigns TRBD1, which was not confirmed against the DNA. This material consisted of PBMCs, taken after low-dose radiotherapy plus immunotherapy. The CDR3 here reads CASHPSGARSEAFFF.